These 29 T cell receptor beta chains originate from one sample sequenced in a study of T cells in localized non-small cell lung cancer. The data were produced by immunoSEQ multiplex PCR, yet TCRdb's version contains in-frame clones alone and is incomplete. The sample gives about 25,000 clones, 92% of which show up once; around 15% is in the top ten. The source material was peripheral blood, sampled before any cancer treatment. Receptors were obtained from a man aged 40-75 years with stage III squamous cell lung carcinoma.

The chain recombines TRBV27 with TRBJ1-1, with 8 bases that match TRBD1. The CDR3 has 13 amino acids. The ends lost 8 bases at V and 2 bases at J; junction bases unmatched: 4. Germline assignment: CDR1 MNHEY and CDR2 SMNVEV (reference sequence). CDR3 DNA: TGTGCCAGCGGGACAGGTCTAAACACTGAAGCTTTCTTT. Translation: CASGTGLNTEAFF.

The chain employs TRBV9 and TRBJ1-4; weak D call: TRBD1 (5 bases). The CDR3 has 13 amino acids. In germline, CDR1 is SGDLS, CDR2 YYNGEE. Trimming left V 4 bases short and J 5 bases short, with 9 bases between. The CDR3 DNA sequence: TGTGCCAGCAGCAAGCAGGGCAATGAAAAACTGTTTTTT. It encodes CASSKQGNEKLFF.

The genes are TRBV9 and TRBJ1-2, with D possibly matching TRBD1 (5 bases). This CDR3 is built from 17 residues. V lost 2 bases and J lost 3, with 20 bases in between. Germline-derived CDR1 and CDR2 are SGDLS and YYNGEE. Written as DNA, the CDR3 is TGTGCCAGCAGCGTGGGGGTATGGGGTCTCGGAGACTATGGCTACACCTTC. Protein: CASSVGVWGLGDYGYTF.

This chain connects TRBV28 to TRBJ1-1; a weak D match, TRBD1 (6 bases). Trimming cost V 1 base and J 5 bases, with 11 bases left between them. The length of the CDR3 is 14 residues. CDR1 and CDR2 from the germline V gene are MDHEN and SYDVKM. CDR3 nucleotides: TGTGCCAGCAGTTTATTCCGGGGGCTGACTGAAGCTTTCTTT. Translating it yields CASSLFRGLTEAFF.

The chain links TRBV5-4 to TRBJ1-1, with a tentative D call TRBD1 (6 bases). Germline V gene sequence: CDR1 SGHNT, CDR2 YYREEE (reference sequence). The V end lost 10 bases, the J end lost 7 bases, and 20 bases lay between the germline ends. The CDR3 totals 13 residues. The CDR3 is CALSLQGGDEAFF. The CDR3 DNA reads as TGTGCCCTCAGTCTACAGGGCGGAGATGAAGCTTTCTTT.

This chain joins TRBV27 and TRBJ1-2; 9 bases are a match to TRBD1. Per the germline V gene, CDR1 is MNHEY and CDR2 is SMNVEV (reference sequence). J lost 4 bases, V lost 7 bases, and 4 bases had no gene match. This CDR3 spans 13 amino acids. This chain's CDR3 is CASMRGQGYGYTF. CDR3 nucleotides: TGTGCCAGCATGCGGGGACAGGGCTATGGCTACACCTTC.

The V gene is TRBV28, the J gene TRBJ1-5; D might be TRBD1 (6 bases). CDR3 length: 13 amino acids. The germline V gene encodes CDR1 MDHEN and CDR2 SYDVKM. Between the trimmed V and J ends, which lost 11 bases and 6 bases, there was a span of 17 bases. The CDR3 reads CALGGRGPQPQHF. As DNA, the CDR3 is TGTGCCCTAGGGGGTCGGGGGCCTCAGCCCCAGCATTTT. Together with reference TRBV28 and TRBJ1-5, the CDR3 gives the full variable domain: DVKVTQSSRYLVKRTGEKVFLECVQDMDHENMFWYRQDPGLGLRLIYFSYDVKMKEKGDIPEGYSVSREKKERFSLILESASTNQTSMYLCALGGRGPQPQHFGDGTRLSIL.

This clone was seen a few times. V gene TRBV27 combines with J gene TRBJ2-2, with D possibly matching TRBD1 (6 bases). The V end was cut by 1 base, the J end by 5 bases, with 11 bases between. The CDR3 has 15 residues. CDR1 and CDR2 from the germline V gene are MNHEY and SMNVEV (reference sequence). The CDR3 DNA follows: TGTGCCAGCAGTTTATGGACAGACTCAACCGGGGAGCTGTTTTTT. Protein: CASSLWTDSTGELFF.

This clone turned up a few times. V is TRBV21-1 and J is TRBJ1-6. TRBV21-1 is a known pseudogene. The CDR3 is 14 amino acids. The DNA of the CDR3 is TGTGCCAGCACGGAACCCCCCAGGCGGGCACCCCTCCACTTT. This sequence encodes CASTEPPRRAPLHF.

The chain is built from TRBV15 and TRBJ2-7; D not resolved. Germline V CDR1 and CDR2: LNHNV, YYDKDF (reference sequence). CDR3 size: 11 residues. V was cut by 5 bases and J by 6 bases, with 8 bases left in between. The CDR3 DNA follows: TGTGCCACCAGCCGCGACCGCGAGCAGTACTTC. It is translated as CATSRDREQYF. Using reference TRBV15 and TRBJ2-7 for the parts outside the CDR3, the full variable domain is DAMVIQNPRYQVTQFGKPVTLSCSQTLNHNVMYWYQQKSSQAPKLLFHYYDKDFNNEADTPDNFQSRRPNTSFCFLDIRSPGLGDTAMYLCATSRDREQYFGPGTRLTVT.

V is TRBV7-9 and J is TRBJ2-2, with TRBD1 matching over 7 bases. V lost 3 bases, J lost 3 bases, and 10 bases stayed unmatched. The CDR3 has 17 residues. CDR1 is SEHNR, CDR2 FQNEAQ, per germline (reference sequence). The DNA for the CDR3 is TGTGCCAGCAGCTTCGTTCTACCGGGACAGTACACCGGGGAGCTGTTTTTT. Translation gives CASSFVLPGQYTGELFF.

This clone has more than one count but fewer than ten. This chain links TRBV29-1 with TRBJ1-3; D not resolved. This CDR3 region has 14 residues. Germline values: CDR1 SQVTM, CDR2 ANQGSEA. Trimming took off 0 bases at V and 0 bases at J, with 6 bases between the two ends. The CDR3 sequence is CSVEEDDSGNTIYF. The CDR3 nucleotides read TGCAGCGTTGAAGAGGACGACTCTGGAAACACCATATATTTT.

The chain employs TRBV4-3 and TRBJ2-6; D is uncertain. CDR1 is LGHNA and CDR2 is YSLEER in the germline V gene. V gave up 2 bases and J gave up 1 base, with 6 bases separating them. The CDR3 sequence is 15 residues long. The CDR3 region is CASSQSFSGANVLTF. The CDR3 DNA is TGCGCCAGCAGCCAATCGTTTTCTGGGGCCAACGTCCTGACTTTC.

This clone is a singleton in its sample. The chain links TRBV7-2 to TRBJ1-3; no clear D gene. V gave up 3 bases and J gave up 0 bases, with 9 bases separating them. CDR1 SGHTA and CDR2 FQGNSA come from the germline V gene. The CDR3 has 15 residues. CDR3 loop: CASSFGPISGNTIYF. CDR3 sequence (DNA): TGTGCCAGCAGCTTTGGGCCTATCTCTGGAAACACCATATATTTT.

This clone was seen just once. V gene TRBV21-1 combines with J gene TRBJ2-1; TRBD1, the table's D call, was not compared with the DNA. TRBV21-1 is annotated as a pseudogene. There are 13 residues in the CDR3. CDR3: CASSTRGGHEQFF. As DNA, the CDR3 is TGTGCCAGCAGCACCAGGGGTGGCCATGAGCAGTTCTTC.

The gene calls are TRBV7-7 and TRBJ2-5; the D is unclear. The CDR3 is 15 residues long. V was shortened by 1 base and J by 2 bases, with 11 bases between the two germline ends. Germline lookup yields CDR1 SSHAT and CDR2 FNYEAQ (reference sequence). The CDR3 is CASSLEGLRQETQYF. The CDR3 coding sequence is TGTGCCAGCAGCTTAGAAGGTTTGCGGCAAGAGACCCAGTACTTC. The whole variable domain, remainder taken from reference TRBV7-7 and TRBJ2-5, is GAGVSQSPRYKVTKRGQDVTLRCDPISSHATLYWYQQALGQGPEFLTYFNYEAQPDKSGLPSDRFSAERPEGSISTLTIQRTEQRDSAMYRCASSLEGLRQETQYFGPGTRLLVL.

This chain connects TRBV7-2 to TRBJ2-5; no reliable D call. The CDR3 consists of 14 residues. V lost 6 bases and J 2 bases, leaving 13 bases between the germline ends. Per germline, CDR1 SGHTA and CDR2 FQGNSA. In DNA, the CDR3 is TGTGCCAGCAGGGCCTCACCCTCGCAAGAGACCCAGTACTTC. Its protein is CASRASPSQETQYF.

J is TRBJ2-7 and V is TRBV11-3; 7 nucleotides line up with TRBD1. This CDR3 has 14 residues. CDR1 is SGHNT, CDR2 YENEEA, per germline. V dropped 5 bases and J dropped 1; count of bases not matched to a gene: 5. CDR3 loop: CASSPGQASYEQYF. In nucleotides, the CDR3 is TGTGCCAGCAGCCCCGGACAGGCGTCCTACGAGCAGTACTTC.

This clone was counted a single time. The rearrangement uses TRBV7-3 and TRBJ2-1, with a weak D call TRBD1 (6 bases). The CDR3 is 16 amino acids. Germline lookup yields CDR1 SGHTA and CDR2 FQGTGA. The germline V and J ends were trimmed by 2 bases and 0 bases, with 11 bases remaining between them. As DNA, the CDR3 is TGTGCCAGCAGCTTAGGCGGACAGTCCTCCTACAATGAGCAGTTCTTC. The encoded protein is CASSLGGQSSYNEQFF.

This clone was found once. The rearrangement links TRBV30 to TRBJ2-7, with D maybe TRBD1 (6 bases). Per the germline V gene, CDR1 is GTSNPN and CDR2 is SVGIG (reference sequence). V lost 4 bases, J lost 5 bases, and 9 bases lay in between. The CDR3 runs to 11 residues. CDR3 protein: CAWTQGHEQYF. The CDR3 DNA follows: TGTGCCTGGACGCAGGGGCACGAGCAGTACTTC.

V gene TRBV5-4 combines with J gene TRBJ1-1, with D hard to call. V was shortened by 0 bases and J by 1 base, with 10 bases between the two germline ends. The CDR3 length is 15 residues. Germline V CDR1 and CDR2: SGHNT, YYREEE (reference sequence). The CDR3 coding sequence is TGTGCCAGCAGCTTGGGAGCAGGTAAGAACACTGAAGCTTTCTTT. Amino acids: CASSLGAGKNTEAFF.

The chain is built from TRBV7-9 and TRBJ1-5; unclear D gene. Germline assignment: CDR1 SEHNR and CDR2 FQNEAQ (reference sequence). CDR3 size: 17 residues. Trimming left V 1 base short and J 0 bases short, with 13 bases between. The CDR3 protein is CASSLGRGASSNQPQHF. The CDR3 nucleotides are TGTGCCAGCAGCTTAGGTCGAGGTGCGTCTAGCAATCAGCCCCAGCATTTT.

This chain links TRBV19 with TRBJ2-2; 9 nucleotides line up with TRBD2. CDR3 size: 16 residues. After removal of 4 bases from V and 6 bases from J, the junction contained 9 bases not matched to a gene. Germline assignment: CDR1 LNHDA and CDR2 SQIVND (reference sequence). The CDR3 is CASSTRTSEKAGELFF. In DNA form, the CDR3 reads TGTGCCAGTAGTACCCGGACTAGCGAGAAGGCCGGGGAGCTGTTTTTT.

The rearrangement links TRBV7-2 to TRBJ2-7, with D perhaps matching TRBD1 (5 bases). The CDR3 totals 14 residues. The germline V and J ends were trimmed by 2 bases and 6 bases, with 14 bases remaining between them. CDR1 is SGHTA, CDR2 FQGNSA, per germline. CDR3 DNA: TGTGCCAGCAGCTTATCCAGACCCCAGGGCGAGCAGTACTTC. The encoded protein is CASSLSRPQGEQYF.

Here the CDR3 DNA reads TGCGCCAGCAGCTTGGGGACAGGGATTGAAGCTTTCTTT. It codes for CASSLGTGIEAFF. The rearrangement uses TRBV5-1 and TRBJ1-1; 8 nucleotides match TRBD1. The CDR3 has 13 amino acids. CDR1 SGHRS and CDR2 YFSETQ come from the germline V gene. Unmatched junction bases numbered 2, after V lost 0 bases and J lost 7 bases.

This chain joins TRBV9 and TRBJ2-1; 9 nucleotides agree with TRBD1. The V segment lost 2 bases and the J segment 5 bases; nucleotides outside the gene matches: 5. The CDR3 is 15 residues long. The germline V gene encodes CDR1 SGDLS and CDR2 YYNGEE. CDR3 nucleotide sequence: TGTGCCAGCAGCGTTCGACAGGGGGTCCACAATGAGCAGTTCTTC. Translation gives CASSVRQGVHNEQFF.

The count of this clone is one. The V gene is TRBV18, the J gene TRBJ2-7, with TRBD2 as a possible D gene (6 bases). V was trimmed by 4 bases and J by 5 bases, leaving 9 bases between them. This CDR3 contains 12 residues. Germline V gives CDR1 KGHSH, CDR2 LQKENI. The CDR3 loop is CASSRGTHEQYF. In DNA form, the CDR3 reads TGTGCCAGCTCACGGGGGACTCACGAGCAGTACTTC.

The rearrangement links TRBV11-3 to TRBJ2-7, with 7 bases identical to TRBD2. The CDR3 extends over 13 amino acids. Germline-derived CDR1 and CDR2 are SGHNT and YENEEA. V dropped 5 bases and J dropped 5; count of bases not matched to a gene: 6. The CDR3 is CASSPLAGDEQYF. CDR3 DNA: TGTGCCAGCAGCCCCTTGGCGGGAGACGAGCAGTACTTC.

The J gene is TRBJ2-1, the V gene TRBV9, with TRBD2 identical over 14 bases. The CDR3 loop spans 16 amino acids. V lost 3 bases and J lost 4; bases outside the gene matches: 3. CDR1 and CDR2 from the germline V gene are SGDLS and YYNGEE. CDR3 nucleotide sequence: TGTGCCAGCAGCGGAGGGACTAGCGGGAGTTACAATGAGCAGTTCTTC. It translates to CASSGGTSGSYNEQFF.